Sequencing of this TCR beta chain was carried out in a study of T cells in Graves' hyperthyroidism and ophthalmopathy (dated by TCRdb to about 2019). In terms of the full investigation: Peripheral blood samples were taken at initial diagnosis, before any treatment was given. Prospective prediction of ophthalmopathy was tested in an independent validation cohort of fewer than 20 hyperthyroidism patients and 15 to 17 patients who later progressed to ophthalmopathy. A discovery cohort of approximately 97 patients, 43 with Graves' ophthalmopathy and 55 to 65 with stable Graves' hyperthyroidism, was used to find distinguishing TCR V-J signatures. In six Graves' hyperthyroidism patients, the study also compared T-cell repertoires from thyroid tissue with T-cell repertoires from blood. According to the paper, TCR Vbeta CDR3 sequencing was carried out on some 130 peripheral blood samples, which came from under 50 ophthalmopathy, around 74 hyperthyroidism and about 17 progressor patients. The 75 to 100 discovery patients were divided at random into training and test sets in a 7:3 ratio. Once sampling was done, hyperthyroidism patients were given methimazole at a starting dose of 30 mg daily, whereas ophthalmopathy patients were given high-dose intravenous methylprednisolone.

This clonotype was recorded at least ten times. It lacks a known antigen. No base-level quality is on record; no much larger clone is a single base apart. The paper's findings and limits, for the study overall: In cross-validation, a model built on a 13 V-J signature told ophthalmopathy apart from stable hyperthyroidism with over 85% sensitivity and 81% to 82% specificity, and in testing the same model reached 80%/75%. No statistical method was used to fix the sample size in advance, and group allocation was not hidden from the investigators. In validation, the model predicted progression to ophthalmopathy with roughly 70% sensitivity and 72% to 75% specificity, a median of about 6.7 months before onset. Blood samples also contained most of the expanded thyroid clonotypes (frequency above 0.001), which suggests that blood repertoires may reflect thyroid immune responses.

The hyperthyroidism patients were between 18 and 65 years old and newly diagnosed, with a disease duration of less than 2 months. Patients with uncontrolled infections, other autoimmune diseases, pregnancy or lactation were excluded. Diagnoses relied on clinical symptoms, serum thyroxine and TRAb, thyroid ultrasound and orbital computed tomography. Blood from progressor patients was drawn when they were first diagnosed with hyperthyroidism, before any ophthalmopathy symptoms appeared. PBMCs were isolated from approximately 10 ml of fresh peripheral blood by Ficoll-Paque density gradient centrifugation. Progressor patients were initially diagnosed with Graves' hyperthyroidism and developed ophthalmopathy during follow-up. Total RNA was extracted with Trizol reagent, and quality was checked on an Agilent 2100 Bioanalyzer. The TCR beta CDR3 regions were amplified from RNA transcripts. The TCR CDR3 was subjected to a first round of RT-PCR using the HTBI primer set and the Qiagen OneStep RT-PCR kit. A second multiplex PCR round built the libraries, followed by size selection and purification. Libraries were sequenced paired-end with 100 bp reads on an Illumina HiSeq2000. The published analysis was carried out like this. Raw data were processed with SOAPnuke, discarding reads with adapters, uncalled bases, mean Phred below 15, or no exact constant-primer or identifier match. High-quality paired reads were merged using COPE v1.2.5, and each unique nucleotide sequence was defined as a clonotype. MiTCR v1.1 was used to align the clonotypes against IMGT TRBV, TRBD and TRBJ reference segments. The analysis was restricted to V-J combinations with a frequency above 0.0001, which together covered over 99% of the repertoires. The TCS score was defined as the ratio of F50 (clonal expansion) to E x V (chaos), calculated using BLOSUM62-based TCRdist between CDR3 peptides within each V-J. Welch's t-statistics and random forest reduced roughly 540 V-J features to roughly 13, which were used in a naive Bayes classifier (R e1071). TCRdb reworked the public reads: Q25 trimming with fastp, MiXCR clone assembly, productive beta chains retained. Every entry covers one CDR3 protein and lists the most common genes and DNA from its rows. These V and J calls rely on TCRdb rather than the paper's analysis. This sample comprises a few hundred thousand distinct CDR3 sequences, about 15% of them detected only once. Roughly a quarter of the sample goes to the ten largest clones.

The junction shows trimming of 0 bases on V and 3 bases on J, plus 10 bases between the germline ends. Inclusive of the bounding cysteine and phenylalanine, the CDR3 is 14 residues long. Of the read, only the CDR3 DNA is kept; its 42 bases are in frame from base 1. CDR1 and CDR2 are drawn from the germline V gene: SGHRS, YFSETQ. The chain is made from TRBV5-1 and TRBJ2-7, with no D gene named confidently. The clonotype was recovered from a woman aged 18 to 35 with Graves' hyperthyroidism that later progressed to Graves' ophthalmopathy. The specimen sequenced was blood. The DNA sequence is TGCGCCAGCAGCTTGGAGGTGTCTAACTACGAGCAGTACTTC. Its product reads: CASSLEVSNYEQYF.